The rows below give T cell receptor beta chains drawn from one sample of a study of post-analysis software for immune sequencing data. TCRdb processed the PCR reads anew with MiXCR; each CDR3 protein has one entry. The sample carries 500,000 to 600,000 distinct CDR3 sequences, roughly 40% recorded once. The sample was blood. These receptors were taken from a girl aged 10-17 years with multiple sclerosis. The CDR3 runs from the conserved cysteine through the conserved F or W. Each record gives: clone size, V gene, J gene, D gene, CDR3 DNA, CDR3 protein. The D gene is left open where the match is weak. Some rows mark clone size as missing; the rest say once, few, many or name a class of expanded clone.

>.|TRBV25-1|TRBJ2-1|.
TGTGCCGGCAGTGAGTTAGGCGGGGTTAGCTACAATGAGCAGTTCTTC
CAGSELGGVSYNEQFF
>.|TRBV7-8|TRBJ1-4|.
TGTGCCAGCAACTTTAGGAGGGATGAAAAACTGTTTTTT
CASNFRRDEKLFF
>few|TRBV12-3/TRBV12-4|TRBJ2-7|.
TGTGCCAGCATGGCCGGCCAGGCCCGCTCCTACGAGCAGTACTTC
CASMAGQARSYEQYF
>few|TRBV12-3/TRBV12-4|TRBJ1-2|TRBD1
TGTGCCAGCAGCGCTATTTCACAGGGGGATCTCTATGGCTACACCTTC
CASSAISQGDLYGYTF
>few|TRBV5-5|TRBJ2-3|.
TGTGCCAGCAGCCAAAGGGGCGGCGCAGATACGCAGTATTTT
CASSQRGGADTQYF
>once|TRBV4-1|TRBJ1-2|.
TGCGCCAGCAGCCAAGACGCAGGTTCTAACTATGGCTACACCTTC
CASSQDAGSNYGYTF
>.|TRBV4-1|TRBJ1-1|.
TGCGCCAGCAGCCAAGAGGGAAGGAACTTTGAAGCTTTCTTT
CASSQEGRNFEAFF
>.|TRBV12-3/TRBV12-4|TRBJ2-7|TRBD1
TGTGCCAGCAGTTTGGACAGGGGGCAAAACTACGAGCAGTACTTC
CASSLDRGQNYEQYF
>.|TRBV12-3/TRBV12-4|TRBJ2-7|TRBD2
TGTGCCAGCAGCTCCTGGACTAGCGGGAGCTACGAGCAGTACTTC
CASSSWTSGSYEQYF
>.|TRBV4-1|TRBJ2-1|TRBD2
TGCGCCAGCAGCCAAGGCACTAGCGGGGTTACCTGCAATGAGCAGTTCTTC
CASSQGTSGVTCNEQFF
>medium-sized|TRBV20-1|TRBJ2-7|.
TGCAGTGCTAGAGAAGGAGAGGGTATCTACGAGCAGTACTTC
CSAREGEGIYEQYF
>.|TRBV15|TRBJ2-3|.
TGTGCCACCAGCAGTAGCGGTAGCACAGATACGCAGTATTTT
CATSSSGSTDTQYF
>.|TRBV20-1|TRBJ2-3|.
TGCAGTGCGAGGACAGCCAGAACAGATACGCAGTATTTT
CSARTARTDTQYF
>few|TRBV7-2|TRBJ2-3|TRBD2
TGTGCCAGCAGCTTCGCGGGGGGGCCCGGAGATACGCAGTATTTT
CASSFAGGPGDTQYF
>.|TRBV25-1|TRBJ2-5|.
TGTGCCAGCAGTGAGTATGGGGGACTCCGTCAAGAGACCCAGTACTTC
CASSEYGGLRQETQYF
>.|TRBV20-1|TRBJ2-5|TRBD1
TGCAGTGCTGGCGGGACAGGGTGGGTGGAGCAGTACTTC
CSAGGTGWVEQYF
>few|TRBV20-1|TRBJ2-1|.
TGCAGTGCTAGACCTCCTTCCTACAATGAGCAGTTCTTC
CSARPPSYNEQFF
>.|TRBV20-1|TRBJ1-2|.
TGCAGTGCCCGCCAGTCCTCAGGGTATGGCTACACCTTC
CSARQSSGYGYTF
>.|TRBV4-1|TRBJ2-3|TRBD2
TGCGCCAGCAGCCAAACTAGCGGGAGCCTCACAGATACGCAGTATTTT
CASSQTSGSLTDTQYF
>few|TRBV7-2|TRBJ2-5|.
TGTGCCAGCAGCCCCTTTAGGGGCCCGATCTTCCAAGAGACCCAGTACTTC
CASSPFRGPIFQETQYF
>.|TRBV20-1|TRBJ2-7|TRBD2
TGCAATGCTCCAACTAGCGGGTACCCCTACGAGCAGTACTTC
CNAPTSGYPYEQYF
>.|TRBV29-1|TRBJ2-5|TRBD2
TGCAGCGTTGGCCCGGGACTAGCAGGGGAGACCCAGTACTTC
CSVGPGLAGETQYF
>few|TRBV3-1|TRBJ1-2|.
TGTGCCAGCAGCCAAGCCCTGGGGGCCCAGGGGACCTATGGCTACACCTTC
CASSQALGAQGTYGYTF
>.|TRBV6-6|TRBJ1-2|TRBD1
TGTGCCAGCAGTGCCGGGACAGGGGACGGCTATGGCTACACCTTC
CASSAGTGDGYGYTF
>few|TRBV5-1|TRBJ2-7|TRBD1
TGCGCCAGGGACAGGGGCGCCTACGAGCAGTACTTC
CARDRGAYEQYF
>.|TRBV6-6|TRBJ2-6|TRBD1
TGTGCCAGCAGAACGCAGACAGGGTCCGGGGCCAACGTCCTGACTTTC
CASRTQTGSGANVLTF
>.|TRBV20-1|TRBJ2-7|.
TGCAGTGCTAGAGATAAGTACGAGCAGTACTTC
CSARDKYEQYF
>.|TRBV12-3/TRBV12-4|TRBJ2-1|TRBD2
TGTGCCAGCAGTTTAGTAGGGGGACTAGCGGGGTACAATGAGCAGTTCTTC
CASSLVGGLAGYNEQFF
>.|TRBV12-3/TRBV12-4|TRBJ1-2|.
TGTGCCAGCACTGAGGGGTTCTATGGCTACACCTTC
CASTEGFYGYTF
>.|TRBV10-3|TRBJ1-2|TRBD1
TGTGCCATCAACCAAGACAGGGAGGAGGGCTACACCTTC
CAINQDREEGYTF
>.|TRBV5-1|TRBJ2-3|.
TGCGCCAGCAGCTTAAGGAAGGATGTAACAGATACGCAGTATTTT
CASSLRKDVTDTQYF
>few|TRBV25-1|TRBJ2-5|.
TGTGCCAGCAGCCCGGGGGACCTTTCGGGGGAGACCCAGTACTTC
CASSPGDLSGETQYF
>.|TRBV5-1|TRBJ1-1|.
TGCGCCAGCAGCCCCGCGCATGTGAACACTGAAGCTTTCTTT
CASSPAHVNTEAFF
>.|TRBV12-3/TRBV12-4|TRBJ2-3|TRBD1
TGTGCCAGCAGTGACAGGGGAACAGATGTGGAGTATTTT
CASSDRGTDVEYF
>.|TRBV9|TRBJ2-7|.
TGTGCCTCCTCATTCGGGTACGAAACCTACGAGCAGTACTTC
CASSFGYETYEQYF
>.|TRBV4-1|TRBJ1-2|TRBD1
TGCGCCAGCAGCAAGGGACAGGGCCCAAACTATGGCTACACCTTC
CASSKGQGPNYGYTF
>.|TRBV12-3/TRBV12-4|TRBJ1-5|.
TGTGCCAGCAGTTTAAGAGGAATTAGGGGTCAGCCCCAGCATTTT
CASSLRGIRGQPQHF
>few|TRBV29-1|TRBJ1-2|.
TGCAGCGCAGGGACGCAACTCGGCTACACCTTC
CSAGTQLGYTF
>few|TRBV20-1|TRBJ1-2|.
TGCAGTGCTAGTGGGGCGGAACGGTCCATGGGAGGGGATGGCTACACCTTC
CSASGAERSMGGDGYTF
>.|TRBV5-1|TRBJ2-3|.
TGCGCCAGCAGCTTGATGGTCTCAGGGGGCACAGATACGCAGTATTTT
CASSLMVSGGTDTQYF
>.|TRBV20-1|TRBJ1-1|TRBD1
TGCAGTGCTCCACGACAGGGGAACACTGAAGCTTTCTTT
CSAPRQGNTEAFF
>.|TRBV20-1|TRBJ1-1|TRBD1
TGCAGTGCTCCCGGACAGGGCATGAACACTGAAGCTTTCTTT
CSAPGQGMNTEAFF
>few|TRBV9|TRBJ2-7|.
TGTGCCAGCAGCGTAGGCACGACCTACGAGCAGTACTTC
CASSVGTTYEQYF